These 30 T cell receptor beta chains share one sample of origin, sequenced in a study of identical twins. In TCRdb, the 5' RACE reads were re-called with MiXCR into one record per CDR3 protein. The data show 300,000 to 400,000 distinct CDR3 sequences, 9% to 15% seen once. The sample also formed part of further work on yellow fever vaccine responses in identical twins.

Sequencing input: CD8+ T cells sorted from blood. These receptors came from a woman aged 18-29 years in good health.

This clonotype was seen only a few times. The chain combines TRBV20-1 with TRBJ2-3; 8 nucleotides match TRBD2. This CDR3 contains 15 residues. Germline V gene data show CDR1 as DFQATT and CDR2 as SNEGSKA (reference sequence). V was clipped by 4 bases and J by 1 base; unmatched bases: 7. DNA for the CDR3: TGCAGTGCTACCTCAGCGGGAGACGGCACAGATACGCAGTATTTT. Its protein product is CSATSAGDGTDTQYF.

This clonotype was seen a handful of times. This chain connects TRBV4-2 to TRBJ2-1; D unclear. CDR3 length: 13 residues. Germline CDR1 LGHNA, CDR2 YNFKEQ. Trimming cost V 0 bases and J 14 bases, with 14 bases left between them. This chain's CDR3 is CASSQERTDSEFF. In DNA, the CDR3 is TGTGCCAGCAGCCAAGAAAGAACCGACTCTGAGTTCTTC.

This clonotype was counted only a few times. The chain uses TRBV7-9 and TRBJ2-5; D is uncertain. The germline gives CDR1 SEHNR, CDR2 FQNEAQ (reference sequence). Deletions cut 0 bases from V and 5 bases from J, with 13 bases between. This CDR3 has 15 residues. The CDR3 DNA reads as TGTGCCAGCAGCTTAGCATACAGTCTCCGCGAGACCCAGTACTTC. It codes for CASSLAYSLRETQYF.

This clonotype was found a few times. The chain has TRBV28 and TRBJ2-5; a weak D match, TRBD2 (5 bases). Trimming took 7 bases from V and 5 from J, leaving 17 bases between them. The CDR3 has 14 residues. The germline V gene encodes CDR1 MDHEN and CDR2 SYDVKM. The CDR3 loop is CASNLGGSLETQYF. The CDR3 DNA reads as TGTGCCAGCAACCTTGGAGGTTCCCTGGAGACCCAGTACTTC.

The chain uses TRBV24-1 and TRBJ2-1; D is unresolved. This CDR3 spans 14 amino acids. Trimming took 4 bases from V and 9 from J, leaving 15 bases between them. Germline V CDR1 and CDR2: KGHDR, SFDVKD. The DNA of the CDR3 is TGTGCCACCAGTGACCAGAGTCTAGGTCTTGAGCAGTTCTTC. Its translation is CATSDQSLGLEQFF.

This chain joins TRBV28 and TRBJ2-5; D call uncertain. V was clipped by 5 bases and J by 3 bases, with 10 bases between them. Per germline, CDR1 MDHEN and CDR2 SYDVKM. The CDR3 length is 13 residues. The CDR3 loop is CASSPPSEETQYF. The CDR3 nucleotides read TGTGCCAGCAGTCCGCCCAGTGAAGAGACCCAGTACTTC. Combining the CDR3 with reference TRBV28 and TRBJ2-5 gives the whole variable domain DVKVTQSSRYLVKRTGEKVFLECVQDMDHENMFWYRQDPGLGLRLIYFSYDVKMKEKGDIPEGYSVSREKKERFSLILESASTNQTSMYLCASSPPSEETQYFGPGTRLLVL.

This chain links TRBV11-2 with TRBJ2-7; 8 bases map to TRBD1. Looked up from germline, CDR1 is SGHAT and CDR2 is FQNNGV. The CDR3 loop spans 16 amino acids. V lost 4 bases and J lost 9; bases outside the gene matches: 17. The CDR3 sequence is CASSSTPGTGIRGQYF. DNA of the CDR3: TGTGCCAGCAGCTCAACCCCCGGGACAGGAATCAGGGGGCAGTACTTC.

The table lists this clonotype with a few counts. This chain joins TRBV7-9 and TRBJ1-2; D is possibly TRBD1 (5 bases). Trimming left V 2 bases short and J 5 bases short, with 15 bases between. This CDR3 has 15 amino acids. From germline, CDR1 is SEHNR and CDR2 FQNEAQ (reference sequence). CDR3 in amino acids: CASSLPTGTEYGYTF. The DNA of the CDR3 is TGTGCCAGCAGCTTACCAACCGGGACTGAGTATGGCTACACCTTC.

This clonotype was seen more than once but under ten times. This rearrangement joins TRBV20-1 to TRBJ2-2; the D call may be TRBD1 or TRBD2 (5 bases each). Per germline, CDR1 DFQATT and CDR2 SNEGSKA (reference sequence). This CDR3 spans 15 amino acids. Trimming took 6 bases from V and 4 from J, leaving 18 bases between them. The chain's CDR3 is CSASNGAWGTGELFF. The DNA of the CDR3 is TGCAGTGCCTCAAACGGGGCATGGGGCACCGGGGAGCTGTTTTTT.

The V and J genes are TRBV27 and TRBJ2-5; possibly TRBD2 for D (6 bases). Germline-derived CDR1 and CDR2 are MNHEY and SMNVEV (reference sequence). The CDR3 extends over 12 amino acids. The V end lost 8 bases, the J end lost 12 bases, and 19 bases lay between the germline ends. The CDR3 DNA reads TGTGCCAGCGGAAGGCGCGGGGCCCAGGAGTACTTC. Protein product: CASGRRGAQEYF.

This clonotype has a count of ten or more. The rearrangement joins TRBV11-2 to TRBJ1-6; D remains unclear. The CDR3 loop spans 16 amino acids. Trimming left V 3 bases short and J 5 bases short, with 14 bases between. Germline CDR1 is SGHAT and CDR2 is FQNNGV. CDR3 loop: CASSFGRTLDNSPLHF. CDR3 DNA: TGTGCCAGCAGCTTCGGCAGGACTCTGGATAATTCACCCCTCCACTTT.

Of note for this clonotype: A much larger clonotype is one base distant, so this may be a read error. The gene calls are TRBV3-1 and TRBJ1-5; no clear D gene. CDR1 LGHDT and CDR2 YNNKEL come from the germline V gene (reference sequence). This CDR3 is built from 14 residues. V lost 4 bases and J 11 bases, leaving 18 bases between the germline ends. CDR3 in amino acids: CASSPTNGPGSQHF. DNA for the CDR3: TGTGCCAGCAGCCCCACCAACGGGCCCGGTTCCCAGCATTTT. Together with reference TRBV3-1 and TRBJ1-5, the CDR3 gives the full variable domain: DTAVSQTPKYLVTQMGNDKSIKCEQNLGHDTMYWYKQDSKKFLKIMFSYNNKELIINETVPNRFSPKSPDKAHLNLHINSLELGDSAVYFCASSPTNGPGSQHFGDGTRLSIL.

The rearrangement links TRBV7-2 to TRBJ1-1; D possibly corresponds to TRBD1 (6 bases). This CDR3 is built from 13 residues. Germline CDR1 reads SGHTA; CDR2 reads FQGNSA. V gave up 2 bases and J gave up 11 bases, with 15 bases separating them. CDR3 in amino acids: CASSLSGGRGAFF. The CDR3 DNA follows: TGTGCCAGCAGCTTATCTGGGGGGCGCGGCGCTTTCTTT.

This sequence joins TRBV20-1 and TRBJ2-1; D is tentatively TRBD1 or TRBD2 (6 bases each). V dropped 6 bases and J dropped 5 bases, with 11 bases sitting between them. Germline V lookup: CDR1 DFQATT, CDR2 SNEGSKA (reference sequence). The CDR3 runs 12 residues. Here the CDR3 DNA reads TGCAGTGCCAAAAGGGGGGACAATGAGCAGTTCTTC. Protein sequence: CSAKRGDNEQFF.

There are many counts of this clonotype. The genes are TRBV4-1 and TRBJ1-1; TRBD1 agrees at 7 bases. Trimming cost V 3 bases and J 0 bases; bases outside gene matches: 7. CDR3 length: 16 residues. Per germline, CDR1 MGHRA and CDR2 YSYEKL. In nucleotides, the CDR3 is TGCGCCAGCAGCCACGGACAGGCGGCGATGAACACTGAAGCTTTCTTT. It specifies CASSHGQAAMNTEAFF.

The genes are TRBV7-9 and TRBJ2-7; 7 nucleotides match TRBD2. Losses at the gene ends were 1 base for V and 3 bases for J; bases not matched to a gene: 6. The germline gives CDR1 SEHNR, CDR2 FQNEAQ (reference sequence). This CDR3 has 15 amino acids. The CDR3 spells CASSLGASGYYEQYF. CDR3 DNA sequence: TGTGCCAGCAGCTTAGGAGCTAGCGGATACTACGAGCAGTACTTC.

There are a few counts of this clonotype. CDR3 residues: CASSLVYSKADRTDTQYF. Written as DNA, the CDR3 is TGCGCCAGCAGCTTGGTTTATAGTAAGGCCGACCGCACAGATACGCAGTATTTT. The chain joins TRBV5-1 to TRBJ2-3; no definite D call. The CDR3 consists of 18 residues. The germline V gene encodes CDR1 SGHRS and CDR2 YFSETQ. Trimming took 0 bases from V and 1 from J, leaving 18 bases between them.

The chain uses TRBV7-8 and TRBJ1-1; D not resolved. V lost 0 bases, J lost 1 base, and 18 bases lay in between. Germline values: CDR1 SGHVS, CDR2 FQNEAQ. CDR3 size: 18 residues. The CDR3 nucleotides read TGTGCCAGCAGCTTAGCATATGTTCCGGGCTTCGGGAACACTGAAGCTTTCTTT. Encoded protein: CASSLAYVPGFGNTEAFF.

This clonotype was counted between two and nine times. CDR3 sequence: CASSYKLAGLSEQFF. CDR3 bases: TGTGCCAGCAGTTACAAACTAGCGGGGTTGAGTGAGCAGTTCTTC. The chain couples TRBV6-5 to TRBJ2-1, with TRBD2 matching over 10 bases. This CDR3 spans 15 amino acids. In germline, CDR1 is MNHEY, CDR2 SVGAGI. V shed 2 bases and J 9 bases; nucleotides not matched to a gene: 7.

The chain has TRBV27 and TRBJ2-7, with D possibly being TRBD2 (6 bases). The germline V gene encodes CDR1 MNHEY and CDR2 SMNVEV (reference sequence). This CDR3 has 14 residues. The V end lost 4 bases, the J end lost 0 bases, and 10 bases lay between the germline ends. The CDR3 DNA is TGTGCCAGCAGTTCCACTAGCTACTCCTACGAGCAGTACTTC. The encoded protein is CASSSTSYSYEQYF.

The chain carries TRBV12-3 or TRBV12-4 and TRBJ2-7, with 10 bases fitting TRBD1. The CDR3 extends over 15 amino acids. With V trimmed by 4 bases and J by 4 bases, 7 bases remained unmatched. The CDR3 sequence: CASSSDRGPAYEQYF. CDR3 nucleotides: TGTGCCAGCAGTTCCGACAGGGGGCCTGCGTACGAGCAGTACTTC.

This clonotype was seen only a few times. The V and J genes are TRBV5-5 and TRBJ2-1, with 8 positions matching TRBD1. The CDR3 consists of 15 residues. Germline CDR1 reads SGHKS; CDR2 reads YYEKEE (reference sequence). Unmatched junction bases numbered 10, after V lost 4 bases and J lost 7 bases. CDR3: CASSPGGSGRNEQFF. For the CDR3, the DNA is TGTGCCAGCAGCCCAGGGGGCTCCGGTAGAAATGAGCAGTTCTTC.

This clonotype showed up just a few times. The chain recombines TRBV5-5 with TRBJ1-1; TRBD1 matches at 10 bases. CDR3 size: 14 residues. Germline V CDR1 and CDR2: SGHKS, YYEKEE (reference sequence). With V trimmed by 5 bases and J by 5 bases, 6 bases remained unmatched. The chain's CDR3 is CASRKGQGGTEAFF. The CDR3 bases are TGTGCCAGCAGGAAAGGACAGGGGGGGACTGAAGCTTTCTTT.

V and J are TRBV7-9 and TRBJ2-1, with D tentatively TRBD1 (5 bases). V dropped 0 bases and J dropped 5 bases, with 8 bases sitting between them. Germline assignment: CDR1 SEHNR and CDR2 FQNEAQ (reference sequence). The length of the CDR3 is 14 residues. This chain's CDR3 is CASSLATRDNEQFF. DNA of the CDR3: TGTGCCAGCAGCTTAGCAACCAGGGACAATGAGCAGTTCTTC.

The CDR3 here is CASSAAREGRNEQFF. The DNA of the CDR3 is TGCGCCAGCAGTGCAGCGAGGGAGGGCCGGAATGAGCAGTTCTTC. The V gene is TRBV10-2, the J gene TRBJ2-1, with 7 positions matching TRBD2. Per the germline V gene, CDR1 is WSHSY and CDR2 is SAAADI. This CDR3 has 15 residues. Losses at the gene ends were 4 bases for V and 7 bases for J; bases not matched to a gene: 10.

There are a few counts of this clonotype. The chain couples TRBV24-1 to TRBJ2-5; unclear D gene. This CDR3 has 14 residues. V was cut by 5 bases and J by 0 bases, with 9 bases left in between. CDR1 and CDR2 (germline): KGHDR, SFDVKD. CDR3 in DNA: TGTGCCACCAGTGGGTGGGATAACCAAGAGACCCAGTACTTC. Its translation: CATSGWDNQETQYF.

The sample holds a few counts of this clonotype. This chain connects TRBV20-1 to TRBJ2-1; D is possibly TRBD1 (5 bases). Deletions cut 5 bases from V and 0 bases from J, with 14 bases between. Germline V gives CDR1 DFQATT, CDR2 SNEGSKA (reference sequence). This CDR3 spans 15 amino acids. CDR3 residues: CSAGAGYSSYNEQFF. The CDR3 DNA reads as TGCAGTGCTGGGGCCGGGTATAGCTCCTACAATGAGCAGTTCTTC.

This clonotype was picked up many times. The J gene is TRBJ2-1, the V gene TRBV7-9; D not resolved. V was shortened by 8 bases and J by 4 bases, with 12 bases between the two germline ends. The CDR3 sequence is 13 residues long. Looked up from germline, CDR1 is SEHNR and CDR2 is FQNEAQ (reference sequence). The CDR3 reads CASYGGRYNEQFF. In nucleotides, the CDR3 is TGTGCCAGCTATGGCGGCCGATACAATGAGCAGTTCTTC. Full variable domain (rest looked up from reference TRBV7-9 and TRBJ2-1): DTGVSQNPRHKITKRGQNVTFRCDPISEHNRLYWYRQTLGQGPEFLTYFQNEAQLEKSRLLSDRFSAERPKGSFSTLEIQRTEQGDSAMYLCASYGGRYNEQFFGPGTRLTVL.

This clonotype was recorded a few times. The chain recombines TRBV12-3 or TRBV12-4 with TRBJ2-1, with D possibly TRBD2 on 6 matching bases. Trimming cost V 5 bases and J 6 bases, with 17 bases left between them. The CDR3 spans 15 residues. The CDR3 nucleotides read TGTGCCAGCAGTCTACCTGGCGGGATCGGCAATGAGCAGTTCTTC. Amino acids: CASSLPGGIGNEQFF.

A few counts support this clonotype. This chain links TRBV29-1 with TRBJ2-1, with unresolved D. V lost 1 base to trimming and J lost 5 bases, with 9 bases between them. The CDR3 length is 13 residues. In germline, CDR1 is SQVTM, CDR2 ANQGSEA. CDR3 residues: CSVEGGTHNEQFF. Here the CDR3 DNA reads TGCAGCGTTGAAGGGGGTACCCACAATGAGCAGTTCTTC.